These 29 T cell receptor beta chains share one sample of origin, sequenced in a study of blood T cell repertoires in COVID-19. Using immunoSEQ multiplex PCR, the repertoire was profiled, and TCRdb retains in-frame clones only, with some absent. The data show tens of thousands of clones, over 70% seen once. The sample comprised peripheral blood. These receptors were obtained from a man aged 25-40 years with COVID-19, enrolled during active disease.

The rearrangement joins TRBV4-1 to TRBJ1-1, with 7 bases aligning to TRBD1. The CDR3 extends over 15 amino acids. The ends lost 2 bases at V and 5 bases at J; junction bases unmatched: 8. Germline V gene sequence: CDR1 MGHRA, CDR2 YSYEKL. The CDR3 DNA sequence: TGCGCCAGCAGCCAAACAGGGGCTGAGGGGACTGAAGCTTTCTTT. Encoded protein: CASSQTGAEGTEAFF.

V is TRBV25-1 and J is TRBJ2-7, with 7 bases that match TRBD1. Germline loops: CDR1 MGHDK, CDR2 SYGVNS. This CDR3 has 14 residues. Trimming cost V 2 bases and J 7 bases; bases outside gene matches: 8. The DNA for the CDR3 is TGTGCCAGCAGTGAAGACAGGGCTTCGAGGGAGCAGTACTTC. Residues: CASSEDRASREQYF.

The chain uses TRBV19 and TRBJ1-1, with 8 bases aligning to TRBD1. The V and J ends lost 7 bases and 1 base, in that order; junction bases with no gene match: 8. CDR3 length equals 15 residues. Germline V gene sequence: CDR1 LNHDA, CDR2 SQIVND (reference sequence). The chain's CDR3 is CASIGDRWTNTEAFF. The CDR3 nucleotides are TGTGCCAGTATTGGGGACAGGTGGACGAACACTGAAGCTTTCTTT.

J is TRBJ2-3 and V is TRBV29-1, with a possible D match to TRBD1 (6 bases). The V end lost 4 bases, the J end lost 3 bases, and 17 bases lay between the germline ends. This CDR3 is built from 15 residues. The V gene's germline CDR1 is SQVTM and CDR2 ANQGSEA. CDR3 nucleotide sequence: TGCAGCGTTGCCAAAGGACCGAGGGGGACAGATACGCAGTATTTT. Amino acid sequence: CSVAKGPRGTDTQYF.

The CDR3 protein is CASRAQEGLYGYTF. CDR3 DNA: TGCGCCAGCAGAGCCCAAGAAGGACTCTATGGCTACACCTTC. The V gene is TRBV5-1, the J gene TRBJ1-2; D not certain. The CDR3 runs 14 residues. V lost 5 bases, J lost 4 bases, and 15 bases lay in between. Germline V gene data show CDR1 as SGHRS and CDR2 as YFSETQ.

The CDR3 loop reads CASSTRTGHMNTEAFF. The CDR3 DNA follows: TGTGCCAGCAGTACTCGGACAGGTCATATGAACACTGAAGCTTTCTTT. The chain carries TRBV28 and TRBJ1-1; 7 bases fit TRBD1. The CDR3 runs 16 residues. In germline, CDR1 is MDHEN, CDR2 SYDVKM. With 5 bases clipped from V and 0 bases from J, the junction kept 9 bases outside the gene matches.

This chain's CDR3 is CASSLSLSGTYEQYF. CDR3 coding DNA: TGTGCCAGCAGCTTGAGTTTGAGCGGCACCTACGAGCAGTACTTC. V is TRBV5-6 and J is TRBJ2-7; D perhaps matches TRBD2 (5 bases). Germline V gene sequence: CDR1 SGHDT, CDR2 YYEEEE. V was pared by 1 base and J by 2 bases, with 13 bases between. The CDR3 consists of 15 residues.

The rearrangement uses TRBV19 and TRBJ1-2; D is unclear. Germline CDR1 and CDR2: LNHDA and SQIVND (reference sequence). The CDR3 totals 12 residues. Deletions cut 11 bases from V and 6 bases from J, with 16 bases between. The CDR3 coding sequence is TGTGCCTCATGCGGGGTTAGAAATGGCTACACCTTC. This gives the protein CASCGVRNGYTF.

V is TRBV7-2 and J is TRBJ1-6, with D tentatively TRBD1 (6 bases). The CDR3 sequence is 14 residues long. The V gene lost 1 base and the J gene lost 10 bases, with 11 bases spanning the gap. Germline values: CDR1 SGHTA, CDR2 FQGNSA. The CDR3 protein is CASSLGTVASPLHF. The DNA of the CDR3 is TGTGCCAGCAGCTTAGGGACAGTGGCCTCACCCCTCCACTTT.

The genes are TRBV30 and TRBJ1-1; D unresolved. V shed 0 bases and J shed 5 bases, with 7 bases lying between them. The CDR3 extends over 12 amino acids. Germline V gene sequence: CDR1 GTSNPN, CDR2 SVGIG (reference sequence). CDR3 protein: CAWSVVNTEAFF. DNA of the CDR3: TGTGCCTGGAGTGTTGTAAATACTGAAGCTTTCTTT.

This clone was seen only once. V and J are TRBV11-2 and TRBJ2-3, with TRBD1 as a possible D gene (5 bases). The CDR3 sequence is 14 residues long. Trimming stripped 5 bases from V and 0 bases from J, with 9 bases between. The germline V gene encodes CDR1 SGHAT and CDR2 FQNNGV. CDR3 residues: CASSRTPSTDTQYF. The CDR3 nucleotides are TGTGCCAGCAGCAGGACACCTAGCACAGATACGCAGTATTTT.

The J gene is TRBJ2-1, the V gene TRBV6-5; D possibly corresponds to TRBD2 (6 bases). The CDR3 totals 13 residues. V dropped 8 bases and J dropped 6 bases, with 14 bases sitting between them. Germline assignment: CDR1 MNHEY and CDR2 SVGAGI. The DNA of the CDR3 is TGTGCCAGCGGGCTGGAGGGCCCCAATGAGCAGTTCTTC. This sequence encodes CASGLEGPNEQFF.

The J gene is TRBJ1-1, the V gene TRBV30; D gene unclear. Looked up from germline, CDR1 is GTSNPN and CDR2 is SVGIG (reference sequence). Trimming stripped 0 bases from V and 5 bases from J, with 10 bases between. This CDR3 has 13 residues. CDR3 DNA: TGTGCCTGGAGTGTAACCGAGTGGACTGAAGCTTTCTTT. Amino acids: CAWSVTEWTEAFF.

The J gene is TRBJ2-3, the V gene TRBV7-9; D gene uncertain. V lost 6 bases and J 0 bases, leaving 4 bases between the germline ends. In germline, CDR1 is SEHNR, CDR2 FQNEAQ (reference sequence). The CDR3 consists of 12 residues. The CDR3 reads CASSISTDTQYF. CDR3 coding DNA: TGTGCCAGCAGTATTAGCACAGATACGCAGTATTTT.

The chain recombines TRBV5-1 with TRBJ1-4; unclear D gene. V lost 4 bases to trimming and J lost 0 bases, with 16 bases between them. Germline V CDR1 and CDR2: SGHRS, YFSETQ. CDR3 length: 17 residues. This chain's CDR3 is CASSPAGTVATNEKLFF. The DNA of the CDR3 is TGCGCCAGCAGCCCGGCAGGCACCGTAGCAACTAATGAAAAACTGTTTTTT.

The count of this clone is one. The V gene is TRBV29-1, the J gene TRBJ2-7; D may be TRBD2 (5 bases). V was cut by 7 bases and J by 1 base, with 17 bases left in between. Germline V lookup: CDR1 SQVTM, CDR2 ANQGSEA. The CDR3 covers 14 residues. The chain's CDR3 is CSATEAGVSYEQYF. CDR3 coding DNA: TGCAGCGCCACTGAAGCCGGGGTATCCTACGAGCAGTACTTC.

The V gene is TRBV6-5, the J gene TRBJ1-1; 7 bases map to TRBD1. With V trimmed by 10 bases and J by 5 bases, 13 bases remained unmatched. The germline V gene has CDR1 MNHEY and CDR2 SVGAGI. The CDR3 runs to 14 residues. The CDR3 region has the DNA TGTGCCACCAGGGAGGGGGCGGAGTGGACTGAAGCTTTCTTT. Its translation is CATREGAEWTEAFF.

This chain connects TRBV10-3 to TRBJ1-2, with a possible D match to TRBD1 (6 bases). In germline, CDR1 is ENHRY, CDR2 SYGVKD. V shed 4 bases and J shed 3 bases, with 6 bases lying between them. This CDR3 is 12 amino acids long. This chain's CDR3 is CAISGTDYGYTF. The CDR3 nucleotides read TGTGCCATCAGTGGGACAGACTATGGCTACACCTTC.

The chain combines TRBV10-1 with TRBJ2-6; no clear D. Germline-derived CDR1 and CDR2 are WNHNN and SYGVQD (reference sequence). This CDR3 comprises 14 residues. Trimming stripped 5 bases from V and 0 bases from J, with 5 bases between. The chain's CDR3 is CASSSGSGANVLTF. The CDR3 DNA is TGCGCCAGCAGTTCAGGCTCTGGGGCCAACGTCCTGACTTTC.

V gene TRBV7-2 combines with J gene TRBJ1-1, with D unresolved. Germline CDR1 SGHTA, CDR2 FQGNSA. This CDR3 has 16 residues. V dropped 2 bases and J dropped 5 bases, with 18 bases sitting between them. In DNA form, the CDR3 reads TGTGCCAGCAGCTTATGGTCTCGGCTTCGGGGAACTGAAGCTTTCTTT. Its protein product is CASSLWSRLRGTEAFF. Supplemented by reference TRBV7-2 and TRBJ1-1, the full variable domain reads GAGVSQSPSNKVTEKGKDVELRCDPISGHTALYWYRQSLGQGLEFLIYFQGNSAPDKSGLPSDRFSAERTGGSVSTLTIQRTQQEDSAVYLCASSLWSRLRGTEAFFGQGTRLTVV.

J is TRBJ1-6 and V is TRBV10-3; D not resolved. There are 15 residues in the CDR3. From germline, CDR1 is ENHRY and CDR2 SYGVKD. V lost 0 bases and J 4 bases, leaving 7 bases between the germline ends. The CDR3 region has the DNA TGTGCCATCAGTGAGTCGGGAGGGTATAATTCACCCCTCCACTTT. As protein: CAISESGGYNSPLHF.

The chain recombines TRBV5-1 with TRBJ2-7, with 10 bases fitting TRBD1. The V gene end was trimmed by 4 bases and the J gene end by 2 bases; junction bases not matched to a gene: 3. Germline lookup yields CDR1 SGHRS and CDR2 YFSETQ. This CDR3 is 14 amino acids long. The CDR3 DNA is TGCGCCAGCAGCGACGGACAGGGGGCCTACGAGCAGTACTTC. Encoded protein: CASSDGQGAYEQYF.

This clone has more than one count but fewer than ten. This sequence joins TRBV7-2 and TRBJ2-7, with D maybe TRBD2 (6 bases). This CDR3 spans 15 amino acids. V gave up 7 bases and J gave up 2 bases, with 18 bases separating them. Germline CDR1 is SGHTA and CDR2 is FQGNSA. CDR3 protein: CASTGRGGGAYEQYF. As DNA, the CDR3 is TGTGCCAGCACCGGGCGGGGTGGGGGAGCCTACGAGCAGTACTTC.

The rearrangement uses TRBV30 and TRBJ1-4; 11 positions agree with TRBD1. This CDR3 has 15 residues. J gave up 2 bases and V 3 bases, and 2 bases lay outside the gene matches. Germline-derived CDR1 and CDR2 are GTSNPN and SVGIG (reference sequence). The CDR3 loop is CAWSGQGATNEKLFF. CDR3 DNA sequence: TGTGCCTGGAGCGGACAGGGGGCGACTAATGAAAAACTGTTTTTT.

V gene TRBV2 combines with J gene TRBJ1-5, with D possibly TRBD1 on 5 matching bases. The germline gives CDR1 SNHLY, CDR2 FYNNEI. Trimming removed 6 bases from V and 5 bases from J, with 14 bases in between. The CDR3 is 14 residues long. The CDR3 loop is CASSPDRTDQPQHF. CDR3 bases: TGTGCCAGCAGCCCTGACAGAACTGATCAGCCCCAGCATTTT.

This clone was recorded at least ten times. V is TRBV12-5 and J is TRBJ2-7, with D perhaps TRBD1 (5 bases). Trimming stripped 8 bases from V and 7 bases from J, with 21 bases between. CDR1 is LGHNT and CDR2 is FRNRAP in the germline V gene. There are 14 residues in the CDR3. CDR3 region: CASSPPGRPFEQYF. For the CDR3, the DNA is TGTGCTAGTTCCCCCCCAGGGCGGCCCTTTGAGCAGTACTTC.

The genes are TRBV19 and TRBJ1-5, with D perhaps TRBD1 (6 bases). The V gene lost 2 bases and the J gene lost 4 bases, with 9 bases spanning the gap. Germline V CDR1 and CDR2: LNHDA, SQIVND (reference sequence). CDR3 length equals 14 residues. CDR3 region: CASSIPGENQPQHF. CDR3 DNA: TGTGCCAGTAGTATACCAGGGGAGAATCAGCCCCAGCATTTT.

Here the CDR3 reads CASSSYASGMNEQFF. CDR3 DNA sequence: TGTGCCAGCAGCTCGTATGCTAGCGGGATGAATGAGCAGTTCTTC. The chain employs TRBV27 and TRBJ2-1; 9 positions match TRBD2. V lost 6 bases and J lost 7; bases outside the gene matches: 10. This CDR3 spans 15 amino acids. Germline-derived CDR1 and CDR2 are MNHEY and SMNVEV (reference sequence).

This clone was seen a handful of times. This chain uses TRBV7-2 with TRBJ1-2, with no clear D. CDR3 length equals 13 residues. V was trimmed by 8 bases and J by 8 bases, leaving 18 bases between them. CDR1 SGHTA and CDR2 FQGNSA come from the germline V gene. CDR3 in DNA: TGTGCCAGCGGGTCTTCGACGGGGTGGGGCTACACCTTC. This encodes CASGSSTGWGYTF.